The clone carrying this T cell receptor (beta chain) was recorded once. This sample is drawn from a study of technical replicates of blood from several donors. Here immunoSEQ multiplex PCR was the method, and the copy in TCRdb shows in-frame clones only, minus some. Found here are tens of thousands of clones, around 96% of them singletons; the top ten hold under 0.4%. The specimen sequenced was T cells isolated from PBMCs. This TCR derives from a human donor in good health.

In DNA form, the CDR3 reads TGTGCCAGCAGCTTGACAGGAAACACTGAAGCTTTCTTT. Its translation: CASSLTGNTEAFF. V is TRBV7-2 and J is TRBJ1-1, with D maybe TRBD1 (6 bases). The germline gives CDR1 SGHTA, CDR2 FQGNSA. The CDR3 covers 13 residues. The ends were cut back, 3 bases at V and 2 bases at J, with 7 bases in the middle.